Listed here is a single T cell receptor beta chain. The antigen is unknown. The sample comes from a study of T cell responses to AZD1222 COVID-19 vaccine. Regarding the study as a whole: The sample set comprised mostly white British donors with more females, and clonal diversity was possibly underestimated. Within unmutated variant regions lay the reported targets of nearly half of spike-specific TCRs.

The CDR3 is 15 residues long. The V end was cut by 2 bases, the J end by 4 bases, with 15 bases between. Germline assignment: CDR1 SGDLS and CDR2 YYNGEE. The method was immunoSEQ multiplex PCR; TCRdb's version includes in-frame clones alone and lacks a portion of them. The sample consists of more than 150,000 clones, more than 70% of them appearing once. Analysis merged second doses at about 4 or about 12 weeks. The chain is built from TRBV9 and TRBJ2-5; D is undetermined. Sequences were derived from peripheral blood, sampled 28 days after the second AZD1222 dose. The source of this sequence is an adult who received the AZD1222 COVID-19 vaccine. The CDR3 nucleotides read TGTGCCAGCAGCGTTCTCGGGCAGTGGACAGAGACCCAGTACTTC. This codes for CASSVLGQWTETQYF. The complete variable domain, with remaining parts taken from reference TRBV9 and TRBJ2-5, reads DSGVTQTPKHLITATGQRVTLRCSPRSGDLSVYWYQQSLDQGLQFLIQYYNGEERAKGNILERFSAQQFPDLHSELNLSSLELGDSALYFCASSVLGQWTETQYFGPGTRLLVL.